Below, 13 T cell receptor beta chains from the same sample are listed, as sequenced in a study of OX40 agonist ivuxolimab in advanced cancers. Clones were sequenced by immunoSEQ multiplex PCR, and TCRdb holds only the in-frame ones, with some missing. The data hold about 16,000 clones, with roughly four fifths observed a single time. Sequences were derived from CD4+ or CD8+ T cells sorted from blood, sampled in a trial of the OX40 agonist ivuxolimab. These TCRs come from an adult with an advanced solid tumor such as melanoma, head and neck, liver or kidney cancer.

The table lists this clone with a few counts. The V call is TRBV11-2, the J call TRBJ2-7, with 7 nucleotides matching TRBD1. The CDR3 is 17 amino acids. Trimming took 5 bases from V and 4 from J; bases not matched to a gene: 17. Germline loops: CDR1 SGHAT, CDR2 FQNNGV. The CDR3 protein is CASSEFESPGTEYEQYF. The DNA of the CDR3 is TGTGCCAGCAGCGAGTTCGAAAGCCCCGGGACAGAATACGAGCAGTACTTC.

CDR3 DNA sequence: TGTGCCAGCAGTGACTCTAGCGGGGGGGCCAATGAGCAGTTCTTC. Its protein is CASSDSSGGANEQFF. The V and J genes are TRBV2 and TRBJ2-1, with TRBD2 identical over 12 bases. The germline V gene encodes CDR1 SNHLY and CDR2 FYNNEI. The CDR3 has 15 amino acids. Trimming at V came to 3 bases and at J to 6 bases, leaving 3 bases not matched to a gene.

The chain has TRBV19 and TRBJ1-5; D is ambiguous. The CDR3 runs to 12 residues. From germline, CDR1 is LNHDA and CDR2 SQIVND (reference sequence). V was cut by 3 bases and J by 2 bases, with 2 bases left in between. DNA of the CDR3: TGTGCCAGTAGTATTGGCAATCAGCCCCAGCATTTT. This gives the protein CASSIGNQPQHF.

The rearrangement joins TRBV7-9 to TRBJ2-5, with 11 bases matching TRBD2. The CDR3 sequence is 15 residues long. The junction had 7 bases not matched to a gene; V was cut back by 5 bases and J by 5 bases. Germline V gene lookup returns CDR1 SEHNR and CDR2 FQNEAQ (reference sequence). The DNA for the CDR3 is TGTGCCAGCAGCCCACCACTAGCGGGAGACGAGACCCAGTACTTC. Translation gives CASSPPLAGDETQYF.

To note about this clone: One end of the junction is discordant with germline, which a read error may explain. The chain links TRBV27 to TRBJ2-1, with TRBD1 matching over 7 bases. This CDR3 region has 14 residues. Germline V CDR1 and CDR2: MNHEY, SMNVEV (reference sequence). The DNA of the CDR3 is TGTGCCGGCAGTTTAACAGGGGCCTACAATGAGCAGTTCTTC. Protein sequence: CAGSLTGAYNEQFF.

The chain recombines TRBV19 with TRBJ1-2, with D tentatively TRBD1 (6 bases). V was pared by 5 bases and J by 8 bases, with 27 bases between. The length of the CDR3 is 17 residues. Germline V gene sequence: CDR1 LNHDA, CDR2 SQIVND (reference sequence). As DNA, the CDR3 is TGTGCCAGTAGTCATAAACGGCCTGACAGGTATCCCGGCGGCTACACCTTC. It yields the protein CASSHKRPDRYPGGYTF.

The chain carries TRBV7-9 and TRBJ2-2; 14 bases align to TRBD2. CDR3 length: 15 residues. The V and J ends lost 4 bases and 6 bases, in that order; junction bases with no gene match: 1. Germline lookup yields CDR1 SEHNR and CDR2 FQNEAQ (reference sequence). The CDR3 is CASSSGLAGAGELFF. The CDR3 region has the DNA TGTGCCAGCAGCTCGGGACTAGCGGGAGCCGGGGAGCTGTTTTTT.

The chain has TRBV7-8 and TRBJ1-2; weak D call: TRBD1 (5 bases). Germline lookup yields CDR1 SGHVS and CDR2 FQNEAQ. The ends were cut back, 1 base at V and 0 bases at J, with 6 bases in the middle. The CDR3 loop spans 14 amino acids. The DNA for the CDR3 is TGTGCCAGCAGCTTAGACAGGACTAACTATGGCTACACCTTC. This encodes CASSLDRTNYGYTF.

The chain carries TRBV4-3 and TRBJ2-3, with D unresolved. The V end was cut by 3 bases, the J end by 1 base, with 5 bases between. The CDR3 covers 13 residues. CDR1 is LGHNA and CDR2 is YSLEER in the germline V gene. In DNA, the CDR3 is TGCGCCAGCAGCCACCGGGGCACAGATACGCAGTATTTT. Translation: CASSHRGTDTQYF.

This sequence joins TRBV19 and TRBJ2-7; weak D call: TRBD2 (5 bases). The CDR3 totals 16 residues. The ends were cut back, 3 bases at V and 2 bases at J, with 17 bases in the middle. Germline CDR1 and CDR2: LNHDA and SQIVND (reference sequence). The CDR3 sequence is CASSIGSKSGPYEQYF. Written as DNA, the CDR3 is TGTGCCAGTAGTATTGGGTCTAAAAGCGGCCCCTACGAGCAGTACTTC.

This clone came up a few times. The chain is built from TRBV5-8 and TRBJ1-3; D is unresolved. Germline V lookup: CDR1 SGHTS, CDR2 YDEGEE. This CDR3 comprises 14 residues. Trimming removed 2 bases from V and 0 bases from J, with 6 bases in between. The CDR3, as DNA: TGTGCCAGCAGCTTCTTTGTCTCTGGAAACACCATATATTTT. Protein sequence: CASSFFVSGNTIYF.

The CDR3 is CASSSGTRVNEQFF. CDR3 DNA sequence: TGTGCCAGCAGCTCAGGGACTAGAGTGAATGAGCAGTTCTTC. This chain links TRBV9 with TRBJ2-1, with 8 positions matching TRBD2. This CDR3 region has 14 residues. Germline CDR1 reads SGDLS; CDR2 reads YYNGEE. J was trimmed by 7 bases and V by 4 bases; bases with no gene match: 7.

The rearrangement joins TRBV5-4 to TRBJ2-1; tentatively, D is TRBD1 (6 bases). CDR1 is SGHNT, CDR2 YYREEE, per germline (reference sequence). The V end lost 0 bases, the J end lost 3 bases, and 10 bases lay between the germline ends. CDR3 size: 15 residues. Here the CDR3 DNA reads TGTGCCAGCAGCTTGGGCAGGGGCGACTACAATGAGCAGTTCTTC. This codes for CASSLGRGDYNEQFF.